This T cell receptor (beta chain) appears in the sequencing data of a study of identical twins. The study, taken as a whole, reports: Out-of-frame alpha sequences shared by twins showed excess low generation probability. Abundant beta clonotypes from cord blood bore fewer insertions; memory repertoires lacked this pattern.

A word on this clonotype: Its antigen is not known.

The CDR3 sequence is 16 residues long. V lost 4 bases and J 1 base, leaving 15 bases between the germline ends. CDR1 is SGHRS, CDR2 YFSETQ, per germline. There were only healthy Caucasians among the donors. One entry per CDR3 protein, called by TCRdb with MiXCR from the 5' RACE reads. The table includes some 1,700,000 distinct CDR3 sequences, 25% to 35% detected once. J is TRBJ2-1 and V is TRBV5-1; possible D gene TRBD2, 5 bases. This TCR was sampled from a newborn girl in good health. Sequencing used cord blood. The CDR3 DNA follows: TGCGCCAGCAGCCGGGGTAGCGCGGATTCCTACAATGAGCAGTTCTTC. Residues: CASSRGSADSYNEQFF.